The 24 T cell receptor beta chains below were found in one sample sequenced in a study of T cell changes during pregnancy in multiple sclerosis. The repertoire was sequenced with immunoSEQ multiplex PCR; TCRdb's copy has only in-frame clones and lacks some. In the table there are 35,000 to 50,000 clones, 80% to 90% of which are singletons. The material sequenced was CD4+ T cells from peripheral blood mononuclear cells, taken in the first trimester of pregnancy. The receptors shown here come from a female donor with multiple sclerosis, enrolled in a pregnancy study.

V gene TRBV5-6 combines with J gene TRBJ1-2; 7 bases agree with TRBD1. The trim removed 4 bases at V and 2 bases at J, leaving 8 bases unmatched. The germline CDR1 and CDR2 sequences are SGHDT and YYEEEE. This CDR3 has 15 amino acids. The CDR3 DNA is TGTGCCAGCAGCCCTGGAAGGGGGCTAAACTATGGCTACACCTTC. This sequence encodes CASSPGRGLNYGYTF.

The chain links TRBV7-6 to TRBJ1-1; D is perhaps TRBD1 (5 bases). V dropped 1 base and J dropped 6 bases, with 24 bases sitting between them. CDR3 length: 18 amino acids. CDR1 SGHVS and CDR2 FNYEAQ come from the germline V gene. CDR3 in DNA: TGTGCCAGCAGCTTAGTCGGGTGGGGCCCTGCTCAAGTCCCTGAAGCTTTCTTT. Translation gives CASSLVGWGPAQVPEAFF.

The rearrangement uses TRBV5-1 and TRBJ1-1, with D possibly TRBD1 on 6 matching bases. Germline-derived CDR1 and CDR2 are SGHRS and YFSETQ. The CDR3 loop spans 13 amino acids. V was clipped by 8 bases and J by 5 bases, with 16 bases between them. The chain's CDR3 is CASKGEVGTEAFF. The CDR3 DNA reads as TGCGCCAGTAAGGGGGAAGTAGGTACTGAAGCTTTCTTT.

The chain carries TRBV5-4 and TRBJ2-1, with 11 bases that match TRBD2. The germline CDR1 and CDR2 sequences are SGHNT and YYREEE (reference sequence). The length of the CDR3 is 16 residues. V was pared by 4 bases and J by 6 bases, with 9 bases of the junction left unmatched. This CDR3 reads CASSKAGLADSNEQFF. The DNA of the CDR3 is TGTGCCAGCAGCAAGGCGGGACTAGCGGACAGCAATGAGCAGTTCTTC.

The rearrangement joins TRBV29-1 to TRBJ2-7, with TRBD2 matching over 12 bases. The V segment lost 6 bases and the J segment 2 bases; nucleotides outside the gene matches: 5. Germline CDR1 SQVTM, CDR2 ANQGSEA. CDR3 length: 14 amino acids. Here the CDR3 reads CSVHGLAGPYEQYF. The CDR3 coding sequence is TGCAGCGTCCATGGACTAGCGGGACCCTACGAGCAGTACTTC.

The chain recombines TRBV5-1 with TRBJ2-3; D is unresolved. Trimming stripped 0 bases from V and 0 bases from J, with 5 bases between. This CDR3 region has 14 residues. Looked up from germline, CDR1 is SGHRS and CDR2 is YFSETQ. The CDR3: CASSLAGSTDTQYF. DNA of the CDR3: TGCGCCAGCAGCTTGGCCGGGAGCACAGATACGCAGTATTTT.

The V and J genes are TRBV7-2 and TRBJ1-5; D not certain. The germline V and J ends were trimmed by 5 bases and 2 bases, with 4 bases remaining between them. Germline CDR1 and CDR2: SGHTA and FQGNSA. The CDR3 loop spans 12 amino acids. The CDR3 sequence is CASSPGNQPQHF. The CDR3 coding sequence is TGTGCCAGCAGCCCTGGCAATCAGCCCCAGCATTTT.

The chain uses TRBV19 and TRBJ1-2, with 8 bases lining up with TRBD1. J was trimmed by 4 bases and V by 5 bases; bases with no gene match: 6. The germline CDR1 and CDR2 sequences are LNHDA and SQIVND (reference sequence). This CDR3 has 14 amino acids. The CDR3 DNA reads TGTGCCAGTAGTCACACGGACAGGGCCTATGGCTACACCTTC. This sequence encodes CASSHTDRAYGYTF.

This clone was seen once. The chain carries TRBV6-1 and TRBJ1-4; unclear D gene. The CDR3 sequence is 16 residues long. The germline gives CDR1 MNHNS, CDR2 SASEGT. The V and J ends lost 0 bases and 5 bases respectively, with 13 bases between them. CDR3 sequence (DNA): TGTGCCAGCAGTGAAGCGCCAGCGGCTGGGAATGAAAAACTGTTTTTT. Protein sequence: CASSEAPAAGNEKLFF.

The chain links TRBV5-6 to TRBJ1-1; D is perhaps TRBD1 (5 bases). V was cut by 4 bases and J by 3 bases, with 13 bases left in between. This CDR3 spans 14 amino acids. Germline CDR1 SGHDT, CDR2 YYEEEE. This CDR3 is CASSTQGLDTEAFF. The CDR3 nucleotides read TGTGCCAGCAGCACGCAGGGACTTGACACTGAAGCTTTCTTT.

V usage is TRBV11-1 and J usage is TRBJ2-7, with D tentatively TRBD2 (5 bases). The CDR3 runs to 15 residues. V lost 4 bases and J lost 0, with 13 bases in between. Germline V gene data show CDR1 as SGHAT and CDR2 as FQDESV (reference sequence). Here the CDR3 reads CASSSEAVSSYEQYF. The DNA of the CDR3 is TGTGCCAGCAGCTCGGAAGCGGTGAGCTCCTACGAGCAGTACTTC.

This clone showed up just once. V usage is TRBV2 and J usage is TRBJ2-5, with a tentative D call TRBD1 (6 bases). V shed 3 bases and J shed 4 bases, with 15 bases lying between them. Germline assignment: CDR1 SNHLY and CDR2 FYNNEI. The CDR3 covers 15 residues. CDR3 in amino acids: CASSEQGIGGETQYF. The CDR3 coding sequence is TGTGCCAGCAGTGAGCAGGGGATCGGTGGAGAGACCCAGTACTTC.

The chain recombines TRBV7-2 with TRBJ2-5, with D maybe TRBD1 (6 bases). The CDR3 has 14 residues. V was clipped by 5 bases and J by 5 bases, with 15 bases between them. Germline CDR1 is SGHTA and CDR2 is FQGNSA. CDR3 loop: CASSRTATKETQYF. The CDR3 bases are TGTGCCAGCAGCCGGACAGCGACTAAGGAGACCCAGTACTTC. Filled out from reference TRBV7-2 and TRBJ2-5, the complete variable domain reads GAGVSQSPSNKVTEKGKDVELRCDPISGHTALYWYRQSLGQGLEFLIYFQGNSAPDKSGLPSDRFSAERTGGSVSTLTIQRTQQEDSAVYLCASSRTATKETQYFGPGTRLLVL.

The CDR3 protein is CASSPSAGSYNEQFF. DNA of the CDR3: TGTGCCAGCAGTCCCTCAGCGGGATCCTACAATGAGCAGTTCTTC. The chain has TRBV6-5 and TRBJ2-1; 7 bases align to TRBD2. V lost 5 bases to trimming and J lost 1 base; unmatched junction nucleotides: 5. Germline V CDR1 and CDR2: MNHEY, SVGAGI. This CDR3 comprises 15 residues.

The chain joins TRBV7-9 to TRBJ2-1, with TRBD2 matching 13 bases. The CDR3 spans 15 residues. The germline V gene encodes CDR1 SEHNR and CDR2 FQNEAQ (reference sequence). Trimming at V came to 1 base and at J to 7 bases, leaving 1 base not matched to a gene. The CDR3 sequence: CASSLVTSGRNEQFF. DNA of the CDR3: TGTGCCAGCAGCTTAGTGACTAGCGGGAGGAATGAGCAGTTCTTC. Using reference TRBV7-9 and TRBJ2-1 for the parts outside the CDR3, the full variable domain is DTGVSQNPRHKITKRGQNVTFRCDPISEHNRLYWYRQTLGQGPEFLTYFQNEAQLEKSRLLSDRFSAERPKGSFSTLEIQRTEQGDSAMYLCASSLVTSGRNEQFFGPGTRLTVL.

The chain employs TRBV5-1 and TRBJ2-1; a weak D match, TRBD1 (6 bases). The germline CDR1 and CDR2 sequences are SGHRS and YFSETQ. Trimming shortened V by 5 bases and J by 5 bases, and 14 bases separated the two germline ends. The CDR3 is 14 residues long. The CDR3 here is CASRQGPQNNEQFF. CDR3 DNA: TGCGCCAGCAGACAGGGACCGCAGAACAATGAGCAGTTCTTC.

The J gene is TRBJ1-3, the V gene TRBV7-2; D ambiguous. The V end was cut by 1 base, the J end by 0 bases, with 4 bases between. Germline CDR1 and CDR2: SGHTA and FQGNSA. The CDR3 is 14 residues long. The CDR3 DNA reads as TGTGCCAGCAGCTTAGGCAGCTCTGGAAACACCATATATTTT. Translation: CASSLGSSGNTIYF.

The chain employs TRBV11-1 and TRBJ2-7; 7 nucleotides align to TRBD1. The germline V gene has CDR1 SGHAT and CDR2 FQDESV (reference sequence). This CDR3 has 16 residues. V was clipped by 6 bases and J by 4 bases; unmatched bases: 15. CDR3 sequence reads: CASSQNSGTVMYEQYF. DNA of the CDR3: TGTGCCAGCAGTCAAAACTCGGGGACAGTAATGTACGAGCAGTACTTC.

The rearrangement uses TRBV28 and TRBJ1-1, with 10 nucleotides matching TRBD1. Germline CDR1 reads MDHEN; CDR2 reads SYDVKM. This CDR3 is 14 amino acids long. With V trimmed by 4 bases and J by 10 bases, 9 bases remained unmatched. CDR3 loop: CASSSSATGGRAFF. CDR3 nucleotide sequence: TGTGCCAGCAGTTCCTCTGCGACAGGGGGCAGAGCTTTCTTT. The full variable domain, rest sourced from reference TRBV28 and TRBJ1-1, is DVKVTQSSRYLVKRTGEKVFLECVQDMDHENMFWYRQDPGLGLRLIYFSYDVKMKEKGDIPEGYSVSREKKERFSLILESASTNQTSMYLCASSSSATGGRAFFGQGTRLTVV.

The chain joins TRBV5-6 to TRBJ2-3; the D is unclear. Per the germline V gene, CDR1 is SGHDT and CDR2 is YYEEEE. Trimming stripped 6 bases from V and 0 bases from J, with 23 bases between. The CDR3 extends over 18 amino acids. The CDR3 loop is CASTSPPLEKASTDTQYF. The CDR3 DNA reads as TGTGCCAGCACCTCCCCCCCTCTAGAAAAGGCTAGCACAGATACGCAGTATTTT.

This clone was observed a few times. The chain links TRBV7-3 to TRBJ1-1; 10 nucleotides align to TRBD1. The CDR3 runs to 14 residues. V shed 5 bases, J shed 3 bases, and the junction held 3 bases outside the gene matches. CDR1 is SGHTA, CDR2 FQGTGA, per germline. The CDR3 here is CASSLGQGHTEAFF. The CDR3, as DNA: TGTGCCAGCAGCCTGGGACAGGGGCACACTGAAGCTTTCTTT.

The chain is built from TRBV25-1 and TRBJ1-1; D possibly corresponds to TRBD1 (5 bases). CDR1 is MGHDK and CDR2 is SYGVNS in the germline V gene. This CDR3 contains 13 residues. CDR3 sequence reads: CAAGGGWNDEAFF. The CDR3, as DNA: TGTGCGGCGGGCGGGGGGTGGAATGATGAAGCTTTCTTT.

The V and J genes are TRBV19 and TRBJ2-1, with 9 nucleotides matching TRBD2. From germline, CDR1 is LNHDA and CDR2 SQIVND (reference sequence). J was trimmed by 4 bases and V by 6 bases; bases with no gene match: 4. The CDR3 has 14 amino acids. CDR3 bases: TGTGCCAGTAGCGCTAGCGGGATTTACAATGAGCAGTTCTTC. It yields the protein CASSASGIYNEQFF.

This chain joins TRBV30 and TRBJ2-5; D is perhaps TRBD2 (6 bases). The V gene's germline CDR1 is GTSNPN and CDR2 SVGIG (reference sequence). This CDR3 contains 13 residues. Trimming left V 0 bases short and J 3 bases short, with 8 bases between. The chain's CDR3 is CAWSVWGEETQYF. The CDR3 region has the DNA TGTGCCTGGAGTGTATGGGGGGAAGAGACCCAGTACTTC. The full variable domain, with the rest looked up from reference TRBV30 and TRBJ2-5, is SQTIHQWPATLVQPVGSPLSLECTVEGTSNPNLYWYRQAAGRGLQLLFYSVGIGQISSEVPQNLSASRPQDRQFILSSKKLLLSDSGFYLCAWSVWGEETQYFGPGTRLLVL.